A selection of T cell receptor beta chains follows, all from one sample in a study of beta chain features in type 1 diabetes. This table comes from immunoSEQ multiplex PCR, and its TCRdb copy is limited to in-frame clones, with some not included. The data hold 500,000 to 800,000 clones, with roughly an eighth observed a single time. The sequenced sample consisted of naive CD4+ T cells from blood. The receptors here all came from a man aged 30-40 years with type 1 diabetes. CDR3s include the opening cysteine and the closing phenylalanine or tryptophan. The D gene is left open where the match is weak. Clone size is stated in some rows and not others, as once, few, many or a class when expanded.

d_call,j_call,clone_size,v_call,cdr3_nt,cdr3_aa
TRBD1,TRBJ1-2,-,TRBV29-1,TGCAGCGTTGAAGGGGTTCCAGGGGGAGAGAACTATGGCTACACCTTC,CSVEGVPGGENYGYTF
TRBD2,TRBJ2-3,few,TRBV7-9,TGTGCCGGCACATTAGCGGGGACTTCCACAGATACGCAGTATTTT,CAGTLAGTSTDTQYF
TRBD1,TRBJ2-3,-,TRBV4-3,TGCGCCAGCAGCCCGCCAACAGGGGCGGTGGCAGATACGCAGTATTTT,CASSPPTGAVADTQYF
TRBD1,TRBJ1-6,few,TRBV9,TGTGCCAGCAGCGTAAGGTCCGTTACAGGGGTAGGTTCACCCCTCCACTTT,CASSVRSVTGVGSPLHF
TRBD2,TRBJ2-1,-,TRBV4-3,TGCGCCAGCAGCCAACAAGCGGGGGGATACAATGAGCAGTTCTTC,CASSQQAGGYNEQFF
TRBD1,TRBJ2-6,few,TRBV18,TGTGCCAGCTCACCGCTGACAGGGGGCTCTGGGGCCAACGTCCTGACTTTC,CASSPLTGGSGANVLTF
TRBD1,TRBJ1-6,-,TRBV19,TGTGCCAGTAGTATAGATCCCAGGGGGACATCACCCCTCCACTTT,CASSIDPRGTSPLHF
-,TRBJ1-6,-,TRBV30,TGTGCCTGGAGACTCTTGTATTCACCCCTCCACTTT,CAWRLLYSPLHF
TRBD1,TRBJ1-2,few,TRBV6-5,TGTGCCACGGCCCGGGACAGGAACTATGGCTACACCTTC,CATARDRNYGYTF
-,TRBJ1-2,-,TRBV29-1,TGCAGCGTTGAAGGAGGGGAAGGCTACACCTTC,CSVEGGEGYTF
-,TRBJ2-1,-,TRBV6-6,TGTGCCAGCCAGTTCGAAAACCCCTCCTACAATGAGCAGTTCTTC,CASQFENPSYNEQFF
-,TRBJ1-1,few,TRBV5-1,TGCGCCAGCAGCCCCGAGGACGGGAACACTGAAGCTTTCTTT,CASSPEDGNTEAFF
-,TRBJ1-5,few,TRBV23-1,TGCGCCAGCAGCCGTCAGGGTTCGGAAGATAGCAATCAGCCCCAGCATTTT,CASSRQGSEDSNQPQHF
-,TRBJ2-1,-,TRBV7-2,TGTGCCAGCAGCTCCTTGTCCGGGCTGGGCGAGCAGTTCTTC,CASSSLSGLGEQFF
-,TRBJ2-2,-,TRBV5-4,TGTGCCAGCAGCTTGGACCAGAACACCGGGGAGCTGTTTTTT,CASSLDQNTGELFF
-,TRBJ2-7,few,TRBV9,TGTGCCAGCAGCTCCACTAGTACCTACGAGCAGTACTTC,CASSSTSTYEQYF
TRBD1,TRBJ2-7,few,TRBV7-8,TGTGCCAGCAGCACGAACCGGGACAGAGATACCTACGAGCAGTACTTC,CASSTNRDRDTYEQYF
-,TRBJ1-3,once,TRBV9,TGTGCCAGCAGCGTAGCAAGCTCTGGAAACACCATATATTTT,CASSVASSGNTIYF